The 21 T cell receptor beta chains given below trace back to one sample, sequenced in a study of shared clonotypes between healthy human individuals. TCRdb's table, derived via immunoSEQ multiplex PCR, lists solely in-frame clones and lacks some. The sample holds about 1.5 million clones, about 98% seen once. The sample comprised naive CD4+ T cells sorted from blood. Subset defined: CD45RA+ positively selected. These receptors all come from a man aged 25-45 years in good health.

Turning to this clone: Distinct nucleotide sequences in the sample also encode this CDR3. The chain carries TRBV28 and TRBJ1-2, with TRBD1 matching 8 bases. The ends lost 6 bases at V and 3 bases at J; junction bases unmatched: 3. The CDR3 extends over 13 amino acids. Germline V gene lookup returns CDR1 MDHEN and CDR2 SYDVKM. Written as DNA, the CDR3 is TGTGCCAGCAGCTCGGGACAGGACTATGGCTACACCTTC. Translation: CASSSGQDYGYTF.

The chain links TRBV18 to TRBJ2-7; D may be TRBD2 (5 bases). V was cut by 0 bases and J by 7 bases, with 10 bases left in between. This CDR3 is built from 13 residues. The germline V gene encodes CDR1 KGHSH and CDR2 LQKENI. DNA of the CDR3: TGTGCCAGCTCACCACCCCGGGGTCGGGAGCAGTACTTC. This sequence encodes CASSPPRGREQYF.

The V call is TRBV9, the J call TRBJ1-1; possibly TRBD1 for D (6 bases). The CDR3 extends over 14 amino acids. Germline-derived CDR1 and CDR2 are SGDLS and YYNGEE. V lost 4 bases to trimming and J lost 2 bases, with 12 bases between them. The CDR3: CASSTQQGNTEAFF. The CDR3 nucleotides read TGTGCCAGCAGCACTCAACAGGGAAACACTGAAGCTTTCTTT. Looking up the rest from reference TRBV9 and TRBJ1-1 gives the full variable domain: DSGVTQTPKHLITATGQRVTLRCSPRSGDLSVYWYQQSLDQGLQFLIQYYNGEERAKGNILERFSAQQFPDLHSELNLSSLELGDSALYFCASSTQQGNTEAFFGQGTRLTVV.

V gene TRBV18 combines with J gene TRBJ1-3; 10 nucleotides agree with TRBD1. CDR1 is KGHSH and CDR2 is LQKENI in the germline V gene. Trimming took 8 bases from V and 7 from J; bases not matched to a gene: 5. The CDR3 is made up of 13 amino acids. DNA of the CDR3: TGTGCCAGCACGGACAGGGGGGACAACACCATATATTTT. It codes for CASTDRGDNTIYF.

J is TRBJ2-1 and V is TRBV11-2; 11 bases map to TRBD2. This CDR3 is built from 16 residues. In germline, CDR1 is SGHAT, CDR2 FQNNGV. V was pared by 5 bases and J by 9 bases, with 12 bases of the junction left unmatched. The CDR3 DNA reads as TGTGCCAGCAGCGAACTTAGCGGGAGGGTTTCGCGTGAGCAGTTCTTC. Amino acid sequence: CASSELSGRVSREQFF.

The chain uses TRBV5-1 and TRBJ1-1; D is perhaps TRBD1 (5 bases). V gave up 0 bases and J gave up 0 bases, with 18 bases separating them. CDR1 is SGHRS and CDR2 is YFSETQ in the germline V gene. The CDR3 runs to 18 residues. The CDR3 protein is CASSLVGGVGIMNTEAFF. CDR3 in DNA: TGCGCCAGCAGCTTGGTGGGGGGAGTCGGAATTATGAACACTGAAGCTTTCTTT.

The V call is TRBV1, the J call TRBJ2-6; TRBD1 is the table's D call and was not checked against the DNA. TRBV1 is a pseudogene locus. CDR3 length equals 17 residues. In nucleotides, the CDR3 is TGCACCAGCAGCCCAGATCAGGGGGTCTCTGGGGCCAACGTCCTGACTTTC. Protein: CTSSPDQGVSGANVLTF.

The genes are TRBV11-2 and TRBJ2-7; no reliable D call. The CDR3 contains 13 residues. Germline V gene sequence: CDR1 SGHAT, CDR2 FQNNGV. V dropped 5 bases and J dropped 5 bases, with 13 bases sitting between them. CDR3 region: CASSPTPGNEQYF. Here the CDR3 DNA reads TGTGCCAGCAGCCCGACCCCCGGTAACGAGCAGTACTTC.

This chain links TRBV5-4 with TRBJ2-3, with TRBD1 as a possible D gene (6 bases). Germline V gene data show CDR1 as SGHNT and CDR2 as YYREEE (reference sequence). The CDR3 extends over 15 amino acids. V gave up 0 bases and J gave up 5 bases, with 13 bases separating them. The CDR3 here is CASSLGGPWEDTQYF. CDR3 DNA sequence: TGTGCCAGCAGCTTGGGGGGGCCCTGGGAAGATACGCAGTATTTT.

J is TRBJ2-6 and V is TRBV29-1; D uncertain. Trimming took 2 bases from V and 2 from J, leaving 16 bases between them. Looked up from germline, CDR1 is SQVTM and CDR2 is ANQGSEA. This CDR3 is 17 amino acids long. The CDR3 nucleotides read TGCAGCGTTGAAACGAATCCGTCCTTGGCTGGGGCCAACGTCCTGACTTTC. This gives the protein CSVETNPSLAGANVLTF.

This chain joins TRBV5-1 and TRBJ1-1; no firm D call. Trimming cost V 0 bases and J 6 bases, with 15 bases left between them. This CDR3 has 15 residues. The germline CDR1 and CDR2 sequences are SGHRS and YFSETQ. CDR3 amino acids: CASSLVLGGKAEAFF. In DNA, the CDR3 is TGCGCCAGCAGCTTGGTACTGGGAGGGAAAGCTGAAGCTTTCTTT.

This clone occurred once. The J gene is TRBJ2-5, the V gene TRBV18; D is uncertain. V dropped 6 bases and J dropped 0 bases, with 8 bases sitting between them. Germline V gives CDR1 KGHSH, CDR2 LQKENI. The CDR3 has 13 residues. The DNA for the CDR3 is TGTGCCAGCTCCTCCGGGTACCAAGAGACCCAGTACTTC. This gives the protein CASSSGYQETQYF. Full variable domain (rest looked up from reference TRBV18 and TRBJ2-5): NAGVMQNPRHLVRRRGQEARLRCSPMKGHSHVYWYRQLPEEGLKFMVYLQKENIIDESGMPKERFSAEFPKEGPSILRIQQVVRGDSAAYFCASSSGYQETQYFGPGTRLLVL.

The CDR3 DNA reads TGTGCCAGCAGCGTAGGCGGGAGGGCCCATGGGGAGCAGTACTTC. Amino acid sequence: CASSVGGRAHGEQYF. The chain carries TRBV9 and TRBJ2-7; TRBD2 aligns across 9 bases. Per the germline V gene, CDR1 is SGDLS and CDR2 is YYNGEE. The V and J ends lost 0 bases and 7 bases, in that order; junction bases with no gene match: 8. The CDR3 is made up of 15 amino acids.

The rearrangement joins TRBV18 to TRBJ2-7; D perhaps matches TRBD2 (6 bases). Germline values: CDR1 KGHSH, CDR2 LQKENI. CDR3 length equals 15 residues. Trimming removed 3 bases from V and 2 bases from J, with 14 bases in between. In DNA, the CDR3 is TGTGCCAGCTCACCCCCCCAGCGGGCGGCCTACGAGCAGTACTTC. The encoded protein is CASSPPQRAAYEQYF.

The rearrangement uses TRBV7-2 and TRBJ2-1, with 11 bases lining up with TRBD2. Germline loops: CDR1 SGHTA, CDR2 FQGNSA. The J segment lost 4 bases and the V segment lost 8 bases, leaving 7 bases of the junction unmatched. This CDR3 has 15 residues. The CDR3 DNA follows: TGTGCCAGCCTTCTAGCGGGAGGAGGATACAATGAGCAGTTCTTC. Translated: CASLLAGGGYNEQFF.

The chain carries TRBV28 and TRBJ1-4; 7 bases are shared with TRBD1. Germline CDR1 MDHEN, CDR2 SYDVKM. The CDR3 loop spans 15 amino acids. V lost 2 bases to trimming and J lost 7 bases; unmatched junction nucleotides: 7. The CDR3 coding sequence is TGTGCCAGCAGTTTAGAGACAGGGCGATTTGAAAAACTGTTTTTT. This encodes CASSLETGRFEKLFF.

This chain joins TRBV10-3 and TRBJ2-1; either TRBD1 or TRBD2 may supply D (6 bases each). CDR3 length: 17 amino acids. The germline V gene encodes CDR1 ENHRY and CDR2 SYGVKD. V lost 4 bases and J 3 bases, leaving 19 bases between the germline ends. CDR3 nucleotides: TGTGCCATCAGTGGGGGGGCGAGACTGGTAGTCTACAATGAGCAGTTCTTC. Its protein is CAISGGARLVVYNEQFF.

The CDR3 nucleotides are TGTGCCAGCAGTCTACCGACAGGCGAATCCTACGAGCAGTACTTC. Amino acid sequence: CASSLPTGESYEQYF. V gene TRBV6-5 combines with J gene TRBJ2-7, with D possibly being TRBD1 (6 bases). The CDR3 is 15 residues long. Trimming took 5 bases from V and 1 from J, leaving 15 bases between them. CDR1 and CDR2 from the germline V gene are MNHEY and SVGAGI.

The CDR3 region has the DNA TGTGCCAGCAGCCGGGACAGGGGCGCCGAGCAGTACTTC. It yields the protein CASSRDRGAEQYF. The chain combines TRBV9 with TRBJ2-7, with TRBD1 matching over 10 bases. The V gene's germline CDR1 is SGDLS and CDR2 YYNGEE. J gave up 6 bases and V 4 bases, and 4 bases lay outside the gene matches. This CDR3 comprises 13 residues.

V usage is TRBV7-9 and J usage is TRBJ1-4; D gene unclear. Germline V gives CDR1 SEHNR, CDR2 FQNEAQ (reference sequence). CDR3 size: 14 residues. Trimming shortened V by 1 base and J by 3 bases, and 6 bases separated the two germline ends. The CDR3 region has the DNA TGTGCCAGCAGCTTAGGGAAGGCTAATGAAAAACTGTTTTTT. Protein product: CASSLGKANEKLFF.

The rearrangement links TRBV11-2 to TRBJ2-7, with a tentative D call TRBD2 (6 bases). V lost 1 base and J 6 bases, leaving 16 bases between the germline ends. CDR1 and CDR2 (germline): SGHAT, FQNNGV. The CDR3 contains 15 residues. The CDR3 bases are TGTGCCAGCAGCTTAGCCCCCAGCCCGGGGGTCGAGCAGTACTTC. The encoded protein is CASSLAPSPGVEQYF.